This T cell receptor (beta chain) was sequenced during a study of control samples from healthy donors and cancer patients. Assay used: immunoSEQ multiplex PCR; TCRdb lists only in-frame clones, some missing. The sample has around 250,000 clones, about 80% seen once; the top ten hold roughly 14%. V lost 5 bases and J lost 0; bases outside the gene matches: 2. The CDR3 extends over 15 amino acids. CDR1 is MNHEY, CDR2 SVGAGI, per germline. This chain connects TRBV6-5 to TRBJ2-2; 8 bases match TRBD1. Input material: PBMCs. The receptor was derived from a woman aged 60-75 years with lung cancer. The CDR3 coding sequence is TGTGCCAGCAGTAGGACAGGGACGAACACCGGGGAGCTGTTTTTT. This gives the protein CASSRTGTNTGELFF.